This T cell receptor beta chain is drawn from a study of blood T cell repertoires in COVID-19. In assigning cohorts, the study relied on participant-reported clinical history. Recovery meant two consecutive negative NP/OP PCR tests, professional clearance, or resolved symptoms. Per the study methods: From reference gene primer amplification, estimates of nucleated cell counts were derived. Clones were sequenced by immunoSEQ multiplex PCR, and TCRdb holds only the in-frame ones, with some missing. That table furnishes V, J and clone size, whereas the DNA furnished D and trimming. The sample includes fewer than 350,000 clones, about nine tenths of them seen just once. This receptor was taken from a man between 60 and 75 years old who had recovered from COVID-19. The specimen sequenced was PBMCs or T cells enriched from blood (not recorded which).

This CDR3 reads CASSWGTGLSPQHF. The CDR3 region has the DNA TGTGCCAGCAGCTGGGGGACAGGTTTGAGTCCCCAGCATTTT. The rearrangement links TRBV7-9 to TRBJ1-5, with 8 bases matching TRBD1. This CDR3 contains 14 residues. V lost 4 bases and J lost 10; bases outside the gene matches: 9. Germline lookup yields CDR1 SEHNR and CDR2 FQNEAQ (reference sequence).